The sequence of this T cell receptor (beta chain) was determined in a study of T cell clones after liver transplantation. On the study more broadly: TCRbeta sequencing after a pre-transplant mixed lymphocyte reaction identified graft-donor-reactive clones, later tracked in post-transplant blood. Standard immunosuppression, with no induction, continued until 12-24 months after transplant. Samples came pre-transplant, pre-randomization before withdrawal, and post-randomization after withdrawal ended. Findings and limits, study-wide: Donor-reactive sequences fell more than third party-reactive ones, suggesting partial deletion.

J gave up 5 bases and V 4 bases, and 4 bases lay outside the gene matches. The germline gives CDR1 SGHNT, CDR2 YYREEE (reference sequence). There are 14 residues in the CDR3. This clone was detected only once. What it binds is unknown. Profiled with immunoSEQ multiplex PCR; TCRdb holds only in-frame clones, not every one. The sample records about 80,000 clones, about 84% being singletons. This sample comprised CD4+ T cells from blood, obtained approximately 45 months after liver transplant. The chain carries TRBV5-4 and TRBJ2-5, with 11 bases matching TRBD1. The sequence derives from a human patient who received a liver transplant. Some T cells here may be from the graft donor. The CDR3 bases are TGTGCCAGCAGCATGGACAGGGGGCTTGAGACCCAGTACTTC. Translating it yields CASSMDRGLETQYF.